The 10 T cell receptor beta chains presented below share a single source sample, sequenced in a study of T-cell memory formation after mild COVID-19. TCRdb reanalysed the 5' RACE reads using MiXCR and keeps one entry per CDR3 protein. The table records just under 550,000 distinct CDR3 sequences, roughly 22% of them present only once. The sample comprised PBMCs or a T cell subset sorted from them (not recorded which). These receptors originate from an adult woman who had mild COVID-19 (a few samples of this study predate the infection). Cell type and time point are not known.

This clonotype has at least ten counts. The junction shows a germline mismatch at one end, possibly a read error. The chain is built from TRBV7-9 and TRBJ1-3, with D uncertain. This CDR3 contains 14 residues. Per the germline V gene, CDR1 is SEHNR and CDR2 is FQNEAQ (reference sequence). CDR3 bases: TGTGCCAGCAGTTTAGAGGGATCTGGAAACACCATATATTTT. Protein sequence: CASSLEGSGNTIYF. Full variable domain (outside the CDR3, taken from reference TRBV7-9 and TRBJ1-3): DTGVSQNPRHKITKRGQNVTFRCDPISEHNRLYWYRQTLGQGPEFLTYFQNEAQLEKSRLLSDRFSAERPKGSFSTLEIQRTEQGDSAMYLCASSLEGSGNTIYFGEGSWLTVV.

In its sample, this clonotype was seen a few times. This chain joins TRBV7-9 and TRBJ1-6; the D is unclear. Germline loops: CDR1 SEHNR, CDR2 FQNEAQ (reference sequence). The CDR3 spans 12 residues. Trimming left V 2 bases short and J 6 bases short, with 2 bases between. The CDR3 reads CASSLRNSPLHF. CDR3 nucleotides: TGTGCCAGCAGCTTACGTAATTCACCCCTCCACTTT.

This clonotype was picked up a small number of times. This rearrangement joins TRBV28 to TRBJ2-6; D is unclear. V lost 7 bases, J lost 2 bases, and 6 bases lay in between. The CDR3 runs to 13 residues. CDR1 and CDR2 from the germline V gene are MDHEN and SYDVKM. Written as DNA, the CDR3 is TGTGCCAGCAACCTCCCTGGGGCCAACGTCCTGACTTTC. Its translation is CASNLPGANVLTF.

In this sample, this clonotype turned up a few times. The rearrangement joins TRBV5-1 to TRBJ2-4, with 9 bases that match TRBD1. The trim removed 3 bases at V and 3 bases at J, leaving 7 bases unmatched. CDR3 length equals 16 residues. Germline V CDR1 and CDR2: SGHRS, YFSETQ. This chain's CDR3 is CASSWEGQGGKNIQYF. The CDR3 nucleotides read TGCGCCAGCAGCTGGGAGGGACAGGGAGGCAAAAACATTCAGTACTTC.

The table lists this clonotype with a few counts. The chain employs TRBV7-6 and TRBJ2-1, with TRBD1 identical over 11 bases. J was trimmed by 7 bases and V by 5 bases; bases with no gene match: 13. This CDR3 comprises 17 residues. Per germline, CDR1 SGHVS and CDR2 FNYEAQ. In DNA, the CDR3 is TGTGCCAGCAGCGGGTGGCCCCGCGGACAGGGGGCGAATGAGCAGTTCTTC. Amino acids: CASSGWPRGQGANEQFF.

The table lists this clonotype with many counts. The chain recombines TRBV9 with TRBJ2-1, with TRBD1 identical over 7 bases. V was clipped by 3 bases and J by 7 bases; unmatched bases: 10. Germline-derived CDR1 and CDR2 are SGDLS and YYNGEE. The CDR3 is made up of 15 amino acids. In DNA, the CDR3 is TGTGCCAGCAGCGACGGGACAGTGGCTATAAATGAGCAGTTCTTC. This encodes CASSDGTVAINEQFF.

This rearrangement joins TRBV18 to TRBJ1-1; TRBD1 might be the D (6 bases). The V end was cut by 6 bases, the J end by 6 bases, with 20 bases between. Germline V CDR1 and CDR2: KGHSH, LQKENI. The CDR3 runs 15 residues. The CDR3 is CASSPGVQGRAEAFF. The CDR3 bases are TGTGCCAGCTCCCCCGGGGTACAGGGAAGAGCTGAAGCTTTCTTT.

This clonotype was recorded a few times. The J gene is TRBJ2-7, the V gene TRBV29-1; D possibly uses TRBD1 or TRBD2 (6 bases each). There are 13 residues in the CDR3. The V end was cut by 7 bases, the J end by 6 bases, with 19 bases between. Germline values: CDR1 SQVTM, CDR2 ANQGSEA. The DNA of the CDR3 is TGCAGCGCCTCAGGAGGGGGTCTGACCGAGCAGTACTTC. Its protein product is CSASGGGLTEQYF.

The chain couples TRBV7-9 to TRBJ2-5, with D perhaps TRBD2 (5 bases). The germline V and J ends were trimmed by 7 bases and 2 bases, with 14 bases remaining between them. The germline gives CDR1 SEHNR, CDR2 FQNEAQ (reference sequence). The CDR3 totals 14 residues. CDR3 DNA sequence: TGTGCCAGCACTCAATCCGGGATTCAAGAGACCCAGTACTTC. Encoded protein: CASTQSGIQETQYF.

The chain carries TRBV5-1 and TRBJ2-5; the match to TRBD1 covers 8 bases. V trimming: 4 bases; J trimming: 5 bases; junction bases outside the gene matches: 10. This CDR3 spans 15 amino acids. Germline CDR1 and CDR2: SGHRS and YFSETQ. CDR3 nucleotide sequence: TGCGCCAGCAGCGCCCAGACAGGGGCCCAGGAGACCCAGTACTTC. Its translation is CASSAQTGAQETQYF.